Below, 18 T cell receptor beta chains from the same sample are listed, as sequenced in a study of blood T cell repertoires in COVID-19. The protocol was immunoSEQ multiplex PCR, while the TCRdb copy is restricted to in-frame clones and leaves out a portion. The sample records under 75,000 clones, more than 60% being singletons. Sequencing was done on a sample of peripheral blood. These receptors were collected from a man in his sixties with acute or convalescent COVID-19.

The rearrangement uses TRBV3-1 (or the pseudogene TRBV3-2) and TRBJ1-4; D gene ambiguous. V lost 1 base to trimming and J lost 8 bases, with 14 bases between them. The CDR3 consists of 15 residues. Germline loops: CDR1 LGHDT, CDR2 YNNKEL (reference sequence). The CDR3 nucleotides read TGTGCCAGCAGCCAAGCTAGCCGGGTGCCGGAAAAACTGTTTTTT. Amino acids: CASSQASRVPEKLFF.

The chain carries TRBV9 and TRBJ2-6; D perhaps matches TRBD1 (7 bases). CDR1 and CDR2 (germline): SGDLS, YYNGEE. V dropped 3 bases and J dropped 0 bases, with 10 bases sitting between them. There are 16 residues in the CDR3. CDR3 region: CASSAGGSSGANVLTF. CDR3 coding DNA: TGTGCCAGCAGCGCAGGGGGGTCCTCTGGGGCCAACGTCCTGACTTTC. Using reference TRBV9 and TRBJ2-6 for the parts outside the CDR3, the full variable domain is DSGVTQTPKHLITATGQRVTLRCSPRSGDLSVYWYQQSLDQGLQFLIQYYNGEERAKGNILERFSAQQFPDLHSELNLSSLELGDSALYFCASSAGGSSGANVLTFGAGSRLTVL.

The rearrangement uses TRBV19 and TRBJ2-1; D is perhaps TRBD1 (5 bases). V was pared by 4 bases and J by 14 bases, with 18 bases between. Germline values: CDR1 LNHDA, CDR2 SQIVND (reference sequence). The length of the CDR3 is 13 residues. The CDR3 coding sequence is TGTGCCAGTAGTAGCGGACAAGAGACTTCAAAGTTCTTC. It codes for CASSSGQETSKFF.

This rearrangement joins TRBV5-8 to TRBJ2-7; possibly TRBD1 for D (6 bases). The CDR3 spans 16 residues. Between the trimmed V and J ends, which lost 0 bases and 4 bases, there was a span of 17 bases. The germline V gene encodes CDR1 SGHTS and CDR2 YDEGEE. The CDR3 DNA is TGTGCCAGCAGCTTGGATCCAACGGGACACTCATACGAGCAGTACGTC. It specifies CASSLDPTGHSYEQYV.

This chain uses TRBV6-1 with TRBJ2-7, with D perhaps TRBD1 (6 bases). The V gene lost 2 bases and the J gene lost 5 bases, with 10 bases spanning the gap. CDR3 length equals 13 residues. Per the germline V gene, CDR1 is MNHNS and CDR2 is SASEGT. The CDR3 loop is CASSEQGNDEQYV. The CDR3 DNA follows: TGTGCCAGCAGTGAACAGGGGAACGACGAGCAGTACGTC.

This sequence joins TRBV19 and TRBJ2-2; 12 bases align to TRBD2. Germline V CDR1 and CDR2: LNHDA, SQIVND (reference sequence). V shed 11 bases, J shed 3 bases, and the junction held 19 bases outside the gene matches. The CDR3 sequence is 19 residues long. The CDR3 here is CAGLSDGRLAGDHTGELFF. The CDR3 nucleotides are TGTGCCGGCCTTTCCGACGGAAGACTAGCGGGGGACCACACCGGGGAGCTGTTTTTT.

This rearrangement joins TRBV29-1 to TRBJ1-5; the D gene is possibly TRBD1 (5 bases). This CDR3 region has 12 residues. The germline gives CDR1 SQVTM, CDR2 ANQGSEA. The V end was cut by 5 bases, the J end by 5 bases, with 10 bases between. The CDR3 coding sequence is TGCAGCGTTCAGGGTATCGATCAGCCCCAGCATTTT. The encoded protein is CSVQGIDQPQHF. Full variable domain (remainder filled in from reference TRBV29-1 and TRBJ1-5): SAVISQKPSRDICQRGTSLTIQCQVDSQVTMMFWYRQQPGQSLTLIATANQGSEATYESGFVIDKFPISRPNLTFSTLTVSNMSPEDSSIYLCSVQGIDQPQHFGDGTRLSIL.

The V call is TRBV7-8, the J call TRBJ2-2; the D gene is possibly TRBD2 (6 bases). Germline V gene lookup returns CDR1 SGHVS and CDR2 FQNEAQ. This CDR3 has 17 amino acids. The ends were cut back, 0 bases at V and 1 base at J, with 12 bases in the middle. CDR3 sequence: CASSLAGGARNTGELFF. The CDR3 DNA is TGTGCCAGCAGCTTAGCAGGCGGGGCGAGGAACACCGGGGAGCTGTTTTTT. The complete variable domain, with remaining parts taken from reference TRBV7-8 and TRBJ2-2, reads GAGVSQSPRYKVAKRGQDVALRCDPISGHVSLFWYQQALGQGPEFLTYFQNEAQLDKSGLPSDRFFAERPEGSVSTLKIQRTQQEDSAVYLCASSLAGGARNTGELFFGEGSRLTVL.

On this clone: Being one base from a much bigger clone, this may be a read error. The J gene is TRBJ2-2, the V gene TRBV19, with 9 bases aligning to TRBD2. V shed 7 bases, J shed 3 bases, and the junction held 6 bases outside the gene matches. From germline, CDR1 is LNHDA and CDR2 SQIVND (reference sequence). CDR3 length equals 15 residues. The DNA of the CDR3 is TGTGCCAGTAAACGCGGGGGGGCGGACACCGGGGAGCTGTTTTTT. Protein: CASKRGGADTGELFF.

V usage is TRBV19 and J usage is TRBJ2-2; the D is unclear. This CDR3 comprises 13 residues. With 7 bases removed from V and 4 bases from J, the gap between germline ends came to 10 bases. Germline loops: CDR1 LNHDA, CDR2 SQIVND (reference sequence). The CDR3 here is CASKIDLTGELFF. CDR3 nucleotides: TGTGCCAGTAAGATAGATCTCACCGGGGAGCTGTTTTTT.

The genes are TRBV4-2 and TRBJ2-7, with unresolved D. The CDR3 spans 12 residues. V dropped 8 bases and J dropped 3 bases, with 11 bases sitting between them. Germline V gene data show CDR1 as LGHNA and CDR2 as YNFKEQ. The CDR3 region is CASLSVNYEQYF. The CDR3 DNA follows: TGTGCCAGCTTGTCGGTCAACTACGAGCAGTACTTC.

The chain combines TRBV5-1 with TRBJ2-2; 9 nucleotides align to TRBD2. The CDR3 length is 14 residues. The V and J ends lost 6 bases and 5 bases, in that order; junction bases with no gene match: 5. Germline CDR1 is SGHRS and CDR2 is YFSETQ. The CDR3 sequence: CASKATSGTGELFF. Written as DNA, the CDR3 is TGCGCCAGCAAAGCCACTAGCGGGACCGGGGAGCTGTTTTTT.

The genes are TRBV30 and TRBJ2-3; D uncertain. CDR1 is GTSNPN and CDR2 is SVGIG in the germline V gene (reference sequence). Trimming left V 4 bases short and J 1 base short, with 6 bases between. The CDR3 covers 12 residues. CDR3 DNA sequence: TGTGCCTGGACTCCTGGCACAGATACGCAGTATTTT. Translation: CAWTPGTDTQYF.

The rearrangement uses TRBV4-1 and TRBJ2-7; 8 bases map to TRBD1. The CDR3 contains 17 residues. Germline V gene data show CDR1 as MGHRA and CDR2 as YSYEKL. J was trimmed by 6 bases and V by 1 base; bases with no gene match: 14. The CDR3 sequence is CASSQALTGEVTGEQYV. The CDR3 DNA reads as TGCGCCAGCAGCCAAGCCTTGACAGGGGAAGTGACGGGCGAGCAGTACGTC.

This clone has at least ten counts. The chain employs TRBV5-1 and TRBJ2-3, with TRBD1 as a possible D gene (7 bases). The CDR3 length is 14 residues. Trimming pared 0 bases from V and 4 bases from J, leaving 9 bases between. Germline CDR1 and CDR2: SGHRS and YFSETQ. The CDR3: CASSLVRGADTQYF. CDR3 nucleotide sequence: TGCGCCAGCAGCTTGGTCAGGGGGGCAGATACGCAGTATTTT.

This chain uses TRBV4-2 with TRBJ2-3; possibly TRBD2 for D (5 bases). V gave up 8 bases and J gave up 8 bases, with 20 bases separating them. CDR1 is LGHNA and CDR2 is YNFKEQ in the germline V gene. The CDR3 has 14 amino acids. For the CDR3, the DNA is TGTGCCAGCGCGGAAGAAAGTCTAGCAGGTACGCAGTATTTT. This encodes CASAEESLAGTQYF.

V and J are TRBV6-2 or TRBV6-3 and TRBJ2-5; D perhaps matches TRBD1 (6 bases). This CDR3 is 15 amino acids long. V was trimmed by 2 bases and J by 5 bases, leaving 15 bases between them. Looked up from germline, CDR1 is MNHEY and CDR2 is SVGEGT. The CDR3 bases are TGTGCCAGCAGTTACGAGCGGCAGGGGCCGGAGACCCAGTACTTC. Protein: CASSYERQGPETQYF.

This sequence joins TRBV19 and TRBJ1-1; 7 bases agree with TRBD1. Germline assignment: CDR1 LNHDA and CDR2 SQIVND (reference sequence). CDR3 length: 13 amino acids. The V and J ends lost 2 bases and 6 bases, in that order; junction bases with no gene match: 3. CDR3 sequence (DNA): TGTGCCAGTAGTATACCCCAGGGGGCTGAAGCTTTCTTT. It translates to CASSIPQGAEAFF.